The sample holds a few counts of the clone carrying this T cell receptor (beta chain). Its antigen is as yet unknown. A library of TCRbeta sequences, prepared with unique molecular identifiers, was generated. Via MiXCR, TCRdb re-called the PCR reads, giving one row per CDR3 protein. The data show 250,000 to 300,000 distinct CDR3 sequences, over 7.5% seen once. The germline V gene encodes CDR1 MGHRA and CDR2 YSYEKL. With 0 bases removed from V and 0 bases from J, the gap between germline ends came to 9 bases. CDR3 length equals 16 residues. The data originate from a study of T-cell reconstitution after alpha-beta-depleted transplantation in children. Findings of the study overall: Several hundred expanded graft clones reportedly were the source of alpha-beta T cells about two months after transplant. Newly made T cells mostly supplied T-cell counts and diversity one year after transplant. The high TCRbeta diversity at day 60 in some patients came from surviving recipient T cells and thymic progenitors.

This receptor was obtained from a female patient aged 2-10 years who had a stem cell transplant for Fanconi anemia, so the T cells may come from the graft donor. The sample was peripheral blood, taken 360 days after TCRalphabeta/CD19-depleted stem cell transplant. This sequence joins TRBV4-1 and TRBJ1-3; D is uncertain. This CDR3 is CASSQDLGGSGNTIYF. CDR3 nucleotide sequence: TGCGCCAGCAGCCAAGATCTAGGAGGCTCTGGAAACACCATATATTTT.